The 22 T cell receptor beta chains below come from one sample, sequenced in a study of blood T cell repertoires in COVID-19. Libraries were prepared by immunoSEQ multiplex PCR; TCRdb keeps only in-frame clonotypes and omits some of them. The table lists around 180,000 clones, roughly 77% of them singletons. Sequenced input: PBMCs or T cells enriched from blood (not recorded which). The receptors were sampled from a woman in her 50s with acute COVID-19.

This clone turned up a few times. The V and J genes are TRBV2 and TRBJ2-2; 11 bases line up with TRBD2. Germline V gene lookup returns CDR1 SNHLY and CDR2 FYNNEI. This CDR3 region has 15 residues. J was trimmed by 2 bases and V by 6 bases; bases with no gene match: 2. The CDR3 is CASRGLAVNTGELFF. CDR3 DNA: TGTGCCAGCAGGGGACTAGCGGTTAACACCGGGGAGCTGTTTTTT.

The rearrangement uses TRBV3-1 (or the pseudogene TRBV3-2) and TRBJ2-2, with 8 bases identical to TRBD2. From germline, CDR1 is LGHDT and CDR2 YNNKEL (reference sequence). With V trimmed by 8 bases and J by 0 bases, 2 bases remained unmatched. The CDR3 spans 14 residues. CDR3 region: CASRGGANTGELFF. CDR3 DNA: TGTGCCAGCCGGGGGGGGGCGAACACCGGGGAGCTGTTTTTT.

The chain employs TRBV28 and TRBJ1-1; 7 positions agree with TRBD1. Germline loops: CDR1 MDHEN, CDR2 SYDVKM. This CDR3 spans 15 amino acids. Trimming took 8 bases from V and 4 from J; bases not matched to a gene: 13. CDR3 nucleotides: TGTGCCAGCGGATATAATAGGGGGCAGGGCACTGAAGCTTTCTTT. Translated, it gives CASGYNRGQGTEAFF.

The rearrangement links TRBV7-2 to TRBJ2-1, with D possibly TRBD1 on 6 matching bases. The germline V gene has CDR1 SGHTA and CDR2 FQGNSA. V lost 2 bases and J 8 bases, leaving 13 bases between the germline ends. The CDR3 totals 14 residues. The CDR3 protein is CASSLSGQGYEQFF. CDR3 in DNA: TGTGCCAGCAGCTTATCGGGCCAGGGGTATGAGCAGTTCTTC.

The genes are TRBV5-4 and TRBJ1-6; the D gene is possibly TRBD1 (5 bases). Germline V CDR1 and CDR2: SGHNT, YYREEE (reference sequence). The CDR3 runs 17 residues. Deletions cut 0 bases from V and 1 base from J, with 11 bases between. In DNA form, the CDR3 reads TGTGCCAGCAGCTTGGAAGGAGGGACTTCCTATAATTCACCCCTCCACTTT. Translated: CASSLEGGTSYNSPLHF.

This clone was seen a single time. For the CDR3, the DNA is TGTGCCAGCAGCCCGATGACAGGGCAAAATTCACCCCTCCACTTT. Translated: CASSPMTGQNSPLHF. V gene TRBV4-2 combines with J gene TRBJ1-6; 7 bases align to TRBD1. The junction had 7 bases not matched to a gene; V was cut back by 4 bases and J by 7 bases. This CDR3 is built from 15 residues. Germline loops: CDR1 LGHNA, CDR2 YNFKEQ.

The chain uses TRBV29-1 and TRBJ2-3; 7 bases match TRBD2. The CDR3 is 13 amino acids. V shed 7 bases, J shed 2 bases, and the junction held 6 bases outside the gene matches. Germline V gene data show CDR1 as SQVTM and CDR2 as ANQGSEA. CDR3 loop: CSARRGITDTQYF. The CDR3 coding sequence is TGCAGCGCGCGGCGGGGGATCACAGATACGCAGTATTTT.

This clone was picked up many times. The CDR3 spells CASRGTAANYGYTF. DNA for the CDR3: TGTGCCAGCAGGGGGACAGCAGCTAACTATGGCTACACCTTC. The chain combines TRBV9 with TRBJ1-2; 7 nucleotides match TRBD1. This CDR3 has 14 residues. In germline, CDR1 is SGDLS, CDR2 YYNGEE. The V segment lost 5 bases and the J segment 0 bases; nucleotides outside the gene matches: 4.

The rearrangement links TRBV11-2 to TRBJ1-1; TRBD1 matches 8 bases. The V and J ends lost 5 bases and 3 bases, in that order; junction bases with no gene match: 11. The CDR3 consists of 16 residues. Looked up from germline, CDR1 is SGHAT and CDR2 is FQNNGV. CDR3 region: CASSRTQGAWDTEAFF. The CDR3 DNA is TGTGCCAGCAGCCGAACTCAGGGGGCGTGGGACACTGAAGCTTTCTTT.

The rearrangement links TRBV28 to TRBJ1-3; D is uncertain. Germline V gene lookup returns CDR1 MDHEN and CDR2 SYDVKM. The CDR3 has 14 residues. Trimming shortened V by 5 bases and J by 2 bases, and 10 bases separated the two germline ends. Here the CDR3 reads CASSGPGAGNTIYF. In DNA form, the CDR3 reads TGTGCCAGCAGTGGGCCCGGGGCTGGAAACACCATATATTTT.

The chain combines TRBV6-5 with TRBJ1-1, with a weak D call TRBD1 (5 bases). V was cut by 10 bases and J by 4 bases, with 13 bases left in between. The CDR3 extends over 12 amino acids. The V gene's germline CDR1 is MNHEY and CDR2 SVGAGI. CDR3 sequence reads: CATRWGGTEAFF. CDR3 in DNA: TGTGCCACCCGTTGGGGGGGCACTGAAGCTTTCTTT.

J is TRBJ2-4 and V is TRBV19, with TRBD2 matching over 8 bases. The V gene end was trimmed by 7 bases and the J gene end by 3 bases; junction bases not matched to a gene: 11. Per the germline V gene, CDR1 is LNHDA and CDR2 is SQIVND (reference sequence). CDR3 length: 16 amino acids. CDR3 sequence reads: CASTAQAGADKNIQYF. CDR3 DNA sequence: TGTGCCAGTACCGCCCAAGCGGGGGCGGACAAAAACATTCAGTACTTC.

This clone occurred a few times. The chain is built from TRBV15 and TRBJ1-1, with TRBD1 as a possible D gene (5 bases). Per germline, CDR1 LNHNV and CDR2 YYDKDF (reference sequence). CDR3 length: 14 residues. V was pared by 5 bases and J by 8 bases, with 18 bases between. CDR3 amino acids: CATSPVAGPREAFF. CDR3 sequence (DNA): TGTGCCACCAGCCCAGTCGCGGGGCCGCGCGAAGCTTTCTTT.

The CDR3 is CASRPGGRKETQYF. CDR3 bases: TGTGCCAGCAGACCGGGGGGGCGTAAGGAGACCCAGTACTTC. The chain has TRBV6-5 and TRBJ2-5, with 8 positions matching TRBD2. V dropped 6 bases and J dropped 5; count of bases not matched to a gene: 8. Germline V CDR1 and CDR2: MNHEY, SVGAGI. This CDR3 is 14 amino acids long.

The V and J genes are TRBV29-1 and TRBJ1-2, with TRBD1 identical over 9 bases. The CDR3 consists of 17 residues. V shed 2 bases and J 2 bases; nucleotides not matched to a gene: 12. The germline gives CDR1 SQVTM, CDR2 ANQGSEA. The CDR3 region has the DNA TGCAGCGTTGAAACGCCAAGTCCCGGGACAGGGAACTATGGCTACACCTTC. Its protein is CSVETPSPGTGNYGYTF.

The chain is built from TRBV2 and TRBJ2-3, with 10 bases identical to TRBD1. The J segment lost 3 bases and the V segment lost 6 bases, leaving 6 bases of the junction unmatched. Germline V CDR1 and CDR2: SNHLY, FYNNEI. The CDR3 spans 15 residues. This chain's CDR3 is CASRRQGAGTDTQYF. The DNA of the CDR3 is TGTGCCAGCAGGAGACAGGGGGCCGGTACAGATACGCAGTATTTT.

This chain joins TRBV20-1 and TRBJ2-3; D is undetermined. CDR3 size: 14 residues. Germline CDR1 reads DFQATT; CDR2 reads SNEGSKA (reference sequence). The V end lost 3 bases, the J end lost 0 bases, and 10 bases lay between the germline ends. In DNA, the CDR3 is TGCAGTGCTAGTGCTAGGCCTAGCACAGATACGCAGTATTTT. This gives the protein CSASARPSTDTQYF.

CDR3 sequence: CASSFTGGLNTEAFF. The CDR3 DNA follows: TGTGCCAGCAGCTTTACAGGGGGCCTTAACACTGAAGCTTTCTTT. The chain couples TRBV5-5 to TRBJ1-1, with 9 bases that match TRBD1. The CDR3 is 15 amino acids. V dropped 2 bases and J dropped 2; count of bases not matched to a gene: 4. CDR1 and CDR2 from the germline V gene are SGHKS and YYEKEE (reference sequence).

The V call is TRBV10-2, the J call TRBJ1-2; 9 bases match TRBD1. The V gene's germline CDR1 is WSHSY and CDR2 SAAADI. Unmatched junction bases numbered 11, after V lost 0 bases and J lost 9 bases. The CDR3 extends over 16 amino acids. The CDR3, as DNA: TGCGCCAGCAGTGAGTCAGGGACAGGGTCCGGGGGTAGCTACACCTTC. It yields the protein CASSESGTGSGGSYTF.

Here the CDR3 reads CASSLALDRGDSYTF. The CDR3, as DNA: TGTGCCAGCTCACTCGCCTTGGACAGGGGTGATAGCTACACCTTC. The chain carries TRBV18 and TRBJ1-2, with 9 bases fitting TRBD1. V lost 4 bases to trimming and J lost 9 bases; unmatched junction nucleotides: 12. This CDR3 has 15 amino acids. The germline CDR1 and CDR2 sequences are KGHSH and LQKENI.

The chain recombines TRBV7-9 with TRBJ2-2; D may be TRBD1 (6 bases). CDR1 SEHNR and CDR2 FQNEAQ come from the germline V gene (reference sequence). The CDR3 is 14 amino acids. Trimming took off 1 base at V and 6 bases at J, with 9 bases between the two ends. CDR3 sequence: CASSLVHRAGELFF. The CDR3 region has the DNA TGTGCCAGCAGCTTAGTCCACAGGGCCGGGGAGCTGTTTTTT.

This clone was counted between two and nine times. J is TRBJ1-3 and V is TRBV3-1 (or the pseudogene TRBV3-2), with 10 bases identical to TRBD1. CDR1 is LGHDT and CDR2 is YNNKEL in the germline V gene (reference sequence). CDR3 length: 17 amino acids. V gave up 3 bases and J gave up 4 bases; unmatched junction bases: 9. CDR3 protein: CASSQETGGAKGNTIYF. The DNA of the CDR3 is TGTGCCAGCAGCCAGGAGACAGGGGGCGCGAAAGGAAACACCATATATTTT.